This is a list of T cell receptor beta chains from one sample in a study of human T cells and chemical hapten exposure. A single record per CDR3 protein comes from TCRdb applying MiXCR to the RACE reads. The table records over 300,000 distinct CDR3 sequences, 4.5% to 5.5% of them present only once. The sequenced sample was whole blood, obtained in connection with sensitization to the hapten diphenylcyclopropenone (DPC). These receptors came from a woman between 50 and 59 years old with alopecia areata. Some clones in this sample may be carry-over from other donors' samples. The CDR3 runs from the conserved cysteine through the conserved F or W. Each record gives: clone size, V gene, D gene, J gene, CDR3 DNA, CDR3 protein. D genes are given only for firm matches. The size of a clone is reported for some rows only, either as once, few or many, or as a class for expanded clones.

clone_size: many
v_call: TRBV9
d_call: NA
j_call: TRBJ2-7
cdr3_nt: TGTGCCAGCAGCGTTAGCGGAAACCCCTCCTACGAGCAGTACTTC
cdr3_aa: CASSVSGNPSYEQYF

clone_size: many
v_call: TRBV12-3/TRBV12-4
d_call: NA
j_call: TRBJ2-2
cdr3_nt: TGTGCCAGCAGTTTAATGGGAATCGCCGGGGAGCTGTTTTTT
cdr3_aa: CASSLMGIAGELFF

clone_size: NA
v_call: TRBV3-1
d_call: NA
j_call: TRBJ1-1
cdr3_nt: TGTGCCAGCGGGGGCATAGAAATGAACACTGAAGCTTTCTTT
cdr3_aa: CASGGIEMNTEAFF

clone_size: many
v_call: TRBV6-2/TRBV6-3
d_call: NA
j_call: TRBJ2-1
cdr3_nt: TGTGCCAGCAACCAGGGGGGGTCGGGCTACAATGAGCAGTTCTTC
cdr3_aa: CASNQGGSGYNEQFF

clone_size: NA
v_call: TRBV9
d_call: NA
j_call: TRBJ1-1
cdr3_nt: TGTGCCAGCAGCGGGCAGGCTCGTAACACTGAAGCTTTCTTT
cdr3_aa: CASSGQARNTEAFF

clone_size: many
v_call: TRBV21-1
d_call: NA
j_call: TRBJ2-7
cdr3_nt: TGTGCCAGCAGCAAAGACCCCCGGAGGGCCACAGGGAATATCGAGCAGTACTTC
cdr3_aa: CASSKDPRRATGNIEQYF

clone_size: many
v_call: TRBV6-1
d_call: NA
j_call: TRBJ2-3
cdr3_nt: TGTGCCAGCAGTGATTGGCTCACAGATACGCAGTATTTT
cdr3_aa: CASSDWLTDTQYF

clone_size: few
v_call: TRBV15
d_call: NA
j_call: TRBJ1-3
cdr3_nt: TGTGCCACCAGCAGGGGTAACAGCCAGGGATCGGCTGGCACCATATATTTT
cdr3_aa: CATSRGNSQGSAGTIYF

clone_size: many
v_call: TRBV5-1
d_call: NA
j_call: TRBJ2-3
cdr3_nt: TGCGCCAGCAGCTTTAACAGCGGGAGCACAGATACGCAGTATTTT
cdr3_aa: CASSFNSGSTDTQYF

clone_size: many
v_call: TRBV5-1
d_call: NA
j_call: TRBJ1-1
cdr3_nt: TGTGCCAGCAGCTTAGGAGGAGACACTGAAGCTTTCTTT
cdr3_aa: CASSLGGDTEAFF

clone_size: many
v_call: TRBV11-2
d_call: NA
j_call: TRBJ2-3
cdr3_nt: TGTGCCAGCAGCTTAAACACAAACACAGATACGCAGTATTTT
cdr3_aa: CASSLNTNTDTQYF

clone_size: many
v_call: TRBV7-2
d_call: TRBD2
j_call: TRBJ2-7
cdr3_nt: TGTGCCAGCAGCTCACGGGGGGAGGGTAGAGACGAGCAGTACTTC
cdr3_aa: CASSSRGEGRDEQYF

clone_size: NA
v_call: TRBV30
d_call: NA
j_call: TRBJ2-5
cdr3_nt: TGTGCCTGGAGTGTACAGGGTCAGACCCAGTACTTC
cdr3_aa: CAWSVQGQTQYF

clone_size: NA
v_call: TRBV5-5
d_call: TRBD2
j_call: TRBJ2-2
cdr3_nt: TGTGCCAGCAGCTTAGGGACTACCAGGACCGGGGAGCTGTTTTTT
cdr3_aa: CASSLGTTRTGELFF

clone_size: many
v_call: TRBV7-2
d_call: TRBD2
j_call: TRBJ2-2
cdr3_nt: TGTGCCAGCAGCTTCCTTAGCGGGAGTGTCGGGGAGCTGTTTTTT
cdr3_aa: CASSFLSGSVGELFF

clone_size: many
v_call: TRBV13
d_call: TRBD1
j_call: TRBJ2-1
cdr3_nt: TGTGCCACCCAAGACAGGGCCAGAAATGAGCAGTTCTTC
cdr3_aa: CATQDRARNEQFF

clone_size: NA
v_call: TRBV7-3
d_call: TRBD2
j_call: TRBJ2-2
cdr3_nt: TGTGCCAGCAGCACCCATGCTAGCGGGGGACAAACGAACACCGGGGAGCTGTTTTTT
cdr3_aa: CASSTHASGGQTNTGELFF

clone_size: NA
v_call: TRBV5-4
d_call: NA
j_call: TRBJ1-4
cdr3_nt: TGTGCCAGCAGCTTGGGCCGCAACAGTGAAAAACTGTTTTTT
cdr3_aa: CASSLGRNSEKLFF

clone_size: NA
v_call: TRBV3-1
d_call: TRBD1
j_call: TRBJ1-1
cdr3_nt: TGTGCCAGCAGCCAAGATCAGGGGGGATGGGCCACTGAAGCTTTCTTT
cdr3_aa: CASSQDQGGWATEAFF

clone_size: many
v_call: TRBV2
d_call: TRBD2
j_call: TRBJ2-3
cdr3_nt: TGTGCCAGCAGGCCAGGGACTAGCAGAGATACGCAGTATTTT
cdr3_aa: CASRPGTSRDTQYF

clone_size: many
v_call: TRBV5-1
d_call: NA
j_call: TRBJ2-7
cdr3_nt: TGCGCCAGCAGCCCCAGGTTCGGCTCCTACGAGCAGTACTTC
cdr3_aa: CASSPRFGSYEQYF

clone_size: NA
v_call: TRBV10-2
d_call: NA
j_call: TRBJ1-4
cdr3_nt: TGCGCCAGCAGTGAGCCCCAAATGCAAAAACTGTTTTTT
cdr3_aa: CASSEPQMQKLFF

clone_size: NA
v_call: TRBV15
d_call: TRBD1
j_call: TRBJ2-5
cdr3_nt: TGTGCCACCAGCAGCGGGACAGGAAGTGGGTCCCCACAAGAGACCCAGTACTTC
cdr3_aa: CATSSGTGSGSPQETQYF

clone_size: many
v_call: TRBV7-2
d_call: NA
j_call: TRBJ2-3
cdr3_nt: TGTGCCAGCAGCTTGACGCGGGTCCCCACAGATACGCAGTATTTT
cdr3_aa: CASSLTRVPTDTQYF

clone_size: many
v_call: TRBV3-1
d_call: TRBD1
j_call: TRBJ2-3
cdr3_nt: TGTGCCAGCAGCCACCGGACAGGTAGCACAGATACGCAGTATTTT
cdr3_aa: CASSHRTGSTDTQYF

clone_size: few
v_call: TRBV9
d_call: NA
j_call: TRBJ1-6
cdr3_nt: TGTGCCAGCAGCGCGAGGGGGGAATGGAATTCACCCCTCCACTTT
cdr3_aa: CASSARGEWNSPLHF

clone_size: few
v_call: TRBV5-6
d_call: TRBD1
j_call: TRBJ2-7
cdr3_nt: TGTGCCAGCAGCATAGGACAGGGGGGCACCTACGAGCAGTACTTC
cdr3_aa: CASSIGQGGTYEQYF

clone_size: few
v_call: TRBV10-3
d_call: TRBD1
j_call: TRBJ2-3
cdr3_nt: TGTGCCACCCGACGTGGACAGGACACAGATACGCAGTATTTT
cdr3_aa: CATRRGQDTDTQYF

clone_size: many
v_call: TRBV27
d_call: NA
j_call: TRBJ2-5
cdr3_nt: TGTGCCAGCAGTTACCGGGCTTCGTACCAAGAGACCCAGTACTTC
cdr3_aa: CASSYRASYQETQYF

clone_size: NA
v_call: TRBV27
d_call: NA
j_call: TRBJ1-2
cdr3_nt: TGTGCCAGCAGTCATAGCCGGGATGACTATGGCTACACCTTC
cdr3_aa: CASSHSRDDYGYTF